This entry is about one T cell receptor (beta chain). Only in-frame clones appear in the TCRdb table, and some are missing; sequencing was by immunoSEQ multiplex PCR. The sample has roughly 150,000 clones, over 75% seen once. This specimen comes from a study of blood T cell repertoires in COVID-19. Study background: Two consecutive negative NP/OP PCR tests, clearance, or resolved symptoms defined Cohort 3 recovery.

The CDR3 totals 18 residues. Germline trimming cut 6 bases from V and 5 bases from J; bases unmatched to any gene: 16. Germline CDR1 MNHEY, CDR2 SMNVEV (reference sequence). The V gene is TRBV27, the J gene TRBJ1-2; 12 nucleotides align to TRBD1. Sequences were obtained from PBMCs or T cells enriched from blood (not recorded which). This TCR derives from a man aged 50 to 59 in a cohort exposed to, infected with or recovered from COVID-19 (not recorded which). The CDR3 region has the DNA TGTGCCAGCAGAGCAGGGACAGGGGGCTTAGTGGACGGATATGGCTACACCTTC. The encoded protein is CASRAGTGGLVDGYGYTF.